These 11 T cell receptor beta chains originate from one sample sequenced in a study of T-cell reconstitution after alpha-beta-depleted transplantation in children. During its preparation, the TCRbeta library received unique molecular identifiers. TCRdb ran MiXCR on the PCR reads and lists one entry per CDR3 protein. In the table there are some 600,000 distinct CDR3 sequences, around 13% of which are singletons. The sample in question was PBMCs, mostly from graft donor cells, obtained 360 days after TCRalphabeta/CD19-depleted stem cell transplant. These receptor sequences come from a male patient aged 5 to 17 who had a stem cell transplant for acute myeloid leukemia, so the T cells may come from the graft donor.

This clonotype was seen at least ten times. V gene TRBV4-2 combines with J gene TRBJ2-3; a weak D match, TRBD2 (6 bases). Germline assignment: CDR1 LGHNA and CDR2 YNFKEQ. V dropped 0 bases and J dropped 9 bases, with 10 bases sitting between them. This CDR3 spans 13 amino acids. The DNA for the CDR3 is TGTGCCAGCAGCCAAGAGGCCCGGGGGACGCAGTATTTT. Its protein product is CASSQEARGTQYF.

The V gene is TRBV13, the J gene TRBJ2-1; 9 nucleotides align to TRBD2. Germline V CDR1 and CDR2: PRHDT, FYEKMQ (reference sequence). The CDR3 runs to 17 residues. V trimming: 2 bases; J trimming: 0 bases; junction bases outside the gene matches: 5. The CDR3 sequence is CASSLFSGSFSYNEQFF. The CDR3, as DNA: TGTGCCAGCAGCTTATTTAGCGGGAGTTTCTCCTACAATGAGCAGTTCTTC.

V is TRBV20-1 and J is TRBJ2-7, with TRBD2 identical over 7 bases. Germline V lookup: CDR1 DFQATT, CDR2 SNEGSKA (reference sequence). Trimming at V came to 1 base and at J to 6 bases, leaving 15 bases not matched to a gene. This CDR3 has 16 residues. The CDR3 nucleotides read TGCAGTGCTAGAGGCCCTAGCGGAAACCGGGTGGGCGAGCAGTACTTC. Its translation is CSARGPSGNRVGEQYF.

There are many counts of this clonotype. This chain links TRBV29-1 with TRBJ2-5; D ambiguous. Per the germline V gene, CDR1 is SQVTM and CDR2 is ANQGSEA. The CDR3 contains 13 residues. Trimming removed 5 bases at V and 5 bases at J, with 15 bases between. Written as DNA, the CDR3 is TGCAGCGTTCAACATAAGGGTTGGGAGACCCAGTACTTC. Amino acids: CSVQHKGWETQYF. The full variable domain, with the rest looked up from reference TRBV29-1 and TRBJ2-5, is SAVISQKPSRDICQRGTSLTIQCQVDSQVTMMFWYRQQPGQSLTLIATANQGSEATYESGFVIDKFPISRPNLTFSTLTVSNMSPEDSSIYLCSVQHKGWETQYFGPGTRLLVL.

This clonotype was recorded many times. V gene TRBV18 combines with J gene TRBJ2-5; D is unclear. V gave up 0 bases and J gave up 1 base, with 3 bases separating them. Germline V lookup: CDR1 KGHSH, CDR2 LQKENI. CDR3 length equals 13 residues. CDR3 region: CASSPPSQETQYF. The DNA of the CDR3 is TGTGCCAGCTCACCACCTTCCCAAGAGACCCAGTACTTC.

This clonotype has at least ten counts. V gene TRBV4-2 combines with J gene TRBJ2-1; D remains unclear. Germline loops: CDR1 LGHNA, CDR2 YNFKEQ. CDR3 length: 14 amino acids. Trimming removed 4 bases from V and 7 bases from J, with 14 bases in between. CDR3 DNA: TGTGCCAGCAGCCGCGATCAGTTGGTTAATGAGCAGTTCTTC. Translation gives CASSRDQLVNEQFF.

This clonotype was counted a few times. The rearrangement joins TRBV6-6 to TRBJ2-1; D not certain. Trimming shortened V by 8 bases and J by 9 bases, and 11 bases separated the two germline ends. The CDR3 has 11 residues. In germline, CDR1 is MNHNY, CDR2 SVGAGI (reference sequence). The DNA of the CDR3 is TGTGCCAGCGACGGACCTCGTGAGCAGTTCTTC. Protein product: CASDGPREQFF.

This clonotype showed up just a few times. This chain uses TRBV12-3 or TRBV12-4 with TRBJ2-2, with 9 bases identical to TRBD2. The junction had 2 bases not matched to a gene; V was cut back by 8 bases and J by 1 base. The CDR3 contains 14 residues. The CDR3: CASQTSGNTGELFF. CDR3 sequence (DNA): TGTGCCAGCCAGACTAGCGGGAACACCGGGGAGCTGTTTTTT.

A few counts support this clonotype. The gene calls are TRBV27 and TRBJ2-7; 8 bases match TRBD1. The CDR3 is 14 amino acids. The V and J ends lost 6 bases and 4 bases, in that order; junction bases with no gene match: 8. Germline V gene data show CDR1 as MNHEY and CDR2 as SMNVEV (reference sequence). The CDR3 DNA is TGTGCCAGCAGACGAACAGGGGGTTGGTACGAGCAGTACTTC. It is translated as CASRRTGGWYEQYF.

The chain has TRBV20-1 and TRBJ2-7; no definite D call. CDR3 length: 12 amino acids. Germline values: CDR1 DFQATT, CDR2 SNEGSKA (reference sequence). V lost 5 bases and J lost 0, with 8 bases in between. The CDR3 is CSAPLVSYEQYF. For the CDR3, the DNA is TGCAGTGCTCCTCTCGTCTCCTACGAGCAGTACTTC.

At least ten counts were recorded for this clonotype. The junction departs from germline at one end; a sequencing error may be responsible. DNA for the CDR3: TGTGCCAGCAGCCGGGACAGCAGCACAGATACGCAGTATTTT. This sequence encodes CASSRDSSTDTQYF. The chain has TRBV5-1 and TRBJ2-3, with 7 bases fitting TRBD1. The CDR3 loop spans 14 amino acids. Germline V gives CDR1 SGHRS, CDR2 YFSETQ.